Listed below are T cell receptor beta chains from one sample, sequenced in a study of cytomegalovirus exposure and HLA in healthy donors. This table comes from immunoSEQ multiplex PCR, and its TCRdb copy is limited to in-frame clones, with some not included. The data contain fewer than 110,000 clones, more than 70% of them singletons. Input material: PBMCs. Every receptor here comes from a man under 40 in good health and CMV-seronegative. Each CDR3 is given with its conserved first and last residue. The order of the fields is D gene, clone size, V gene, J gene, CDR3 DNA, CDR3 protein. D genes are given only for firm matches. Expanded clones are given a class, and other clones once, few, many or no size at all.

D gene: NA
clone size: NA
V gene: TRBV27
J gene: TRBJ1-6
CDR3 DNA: TGTGCCAGCGGATATCCGGGTTTATATAATTCACCCCTCCACTTT
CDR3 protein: CASGYPGLYNSPLHF

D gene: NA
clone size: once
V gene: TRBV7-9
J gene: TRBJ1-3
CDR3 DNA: TGTGCCAGCAGTGACAGGCTGGTGAACACCATATATTTT
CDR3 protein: CASSDRLVNTIYF

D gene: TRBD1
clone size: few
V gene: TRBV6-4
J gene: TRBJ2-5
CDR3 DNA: TGTGCCAGCAGTGAAACAACAGGGGCGTCAGAGACCCAGTACTTC
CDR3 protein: CASSETTGASETQYF

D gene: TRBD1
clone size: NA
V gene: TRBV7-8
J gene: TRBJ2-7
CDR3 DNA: TGTGCCAGCAGCTTGGGACAGGGACATAAGAGAGAGGAGCAGTACTTC
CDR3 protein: CASSLGQGHKREEQYF

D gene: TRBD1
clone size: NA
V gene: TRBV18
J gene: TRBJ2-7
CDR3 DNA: TGTGCCAGCTCACCACGGGACAGGGGAGAGCAGTACTTC
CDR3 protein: CASSPRDRGEQYF

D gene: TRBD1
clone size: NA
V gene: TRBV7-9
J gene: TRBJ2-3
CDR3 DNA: TGTGCCAGCAGCTGGAGGACAGGGAAAAGCACAGATACGCAGTATTTT
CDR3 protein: CASSWRTGKSTDTQYF

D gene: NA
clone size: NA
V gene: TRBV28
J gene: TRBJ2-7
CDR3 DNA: TGTGCCAGCAGAAGCGGGTACGGCTCCTACGAGCAGTACTTC
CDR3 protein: CASRSGYGSYEQYF

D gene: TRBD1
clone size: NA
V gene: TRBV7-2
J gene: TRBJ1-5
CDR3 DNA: TGTGCCGTACAGGGGGCATCTAGCAATCAGCCCCAGCATTTT
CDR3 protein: CAVQGASSNQPQHF

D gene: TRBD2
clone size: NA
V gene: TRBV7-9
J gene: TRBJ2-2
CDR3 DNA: TGTGCCAGCAGCTTACGGGAGGGCACGACAAGGGAGCTGTTTTTT
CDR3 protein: CASSLREGTTRELFF

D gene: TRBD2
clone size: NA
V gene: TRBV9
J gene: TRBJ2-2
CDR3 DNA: TGTGCCAGCAGCGTAGGAGCGGGAGGGCCTGCCGGGGAGCTGTTTTTT
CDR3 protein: CASSVGAGGPAGELFF

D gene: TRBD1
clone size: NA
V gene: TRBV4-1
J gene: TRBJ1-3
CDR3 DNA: TGCGCCAGCAGCCAAACTGACAGGGCTGGAAACACCATATATTTT
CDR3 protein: CASSQTDRAGNTIYF

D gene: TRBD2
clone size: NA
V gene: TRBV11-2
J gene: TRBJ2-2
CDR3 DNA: TGTGCCAGCAGGCCACTAGCGGGGGGCTACACCGGGGAGCTGTTTTTT
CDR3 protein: CASRPLAGGYTGELFF

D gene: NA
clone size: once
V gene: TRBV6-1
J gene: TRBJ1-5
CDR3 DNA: TGTGCCAGCAGTGATCCCCTCGCGGGGGATCATAGCAATCAGCCCCAGCATTTT
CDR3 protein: CASSDPLAGDHSNQPQHF

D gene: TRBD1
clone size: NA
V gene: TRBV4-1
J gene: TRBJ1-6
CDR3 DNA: TGCGCCAGCAGCCGTGTGTATACCGGGACAGGGATTTCACCCCTCCACTTT
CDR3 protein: CASSRVYTGTGISPLHF

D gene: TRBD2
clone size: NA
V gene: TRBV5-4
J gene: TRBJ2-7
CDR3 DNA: TGTGCCAGCACCGACCGTCGGGGCGGGAGTACTGCCTACGAGCAGTACTTC
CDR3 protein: CASTDRRGGSTAYEQYF

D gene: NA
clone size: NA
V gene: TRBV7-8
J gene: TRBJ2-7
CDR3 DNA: TGTGCCAGCAGCTTCTTTGGAGGCTACGAGCAGTACTTC
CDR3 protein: CASSFFGGYEQYF

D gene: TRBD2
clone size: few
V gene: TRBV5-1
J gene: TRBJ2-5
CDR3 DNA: TGCGCCAGCAGCCTTACTAGCGGGGGCCAAGAGACCCAGTACTTC
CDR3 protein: CASSLTSGGQETQYF

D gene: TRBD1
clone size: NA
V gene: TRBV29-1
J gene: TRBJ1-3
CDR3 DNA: TGCAGCGTTGTGGGGACAGGGGACCCTCACTCTGGAAACACCATATATTTT
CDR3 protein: CSVVGTGDPHSGNTIYF

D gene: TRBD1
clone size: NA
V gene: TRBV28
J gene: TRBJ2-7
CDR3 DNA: TGTGCCAGCAGCGAAGGGACAGGGGGACGGTACGAGCAGTACTTC
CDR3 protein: CASSEGTGGRYEQYF

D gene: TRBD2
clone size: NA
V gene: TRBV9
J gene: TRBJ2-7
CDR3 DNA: TGTGCCAGCAGCGTAGCTATGGGGACTAGGTATGTCTACGAGCAGTACTTC
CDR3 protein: CASSVAMGTRYVYEQYF

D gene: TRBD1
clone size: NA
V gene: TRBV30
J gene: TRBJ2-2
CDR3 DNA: TGTGCCTGGAGCTCGGACAGGGAGATCGGGGAGCTGTTTTTT
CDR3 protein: CAWSSDREIGELFF

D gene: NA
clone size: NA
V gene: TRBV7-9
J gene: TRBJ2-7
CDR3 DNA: TGTGCCAGCAGCCAGAGTGGGCCCTACGAGCAGTACTTC
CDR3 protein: CASSQSGPYEQYF

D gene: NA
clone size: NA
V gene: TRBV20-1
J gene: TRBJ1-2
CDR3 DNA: TGCAGTGCTAGGGAGCCTTATGGCTACACCTTC
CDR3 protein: CSAREPYGYTF

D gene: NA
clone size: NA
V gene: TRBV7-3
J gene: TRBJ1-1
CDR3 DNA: TGTGCCAGCAGCTTAGGACACTCGAGTGCTGAAGCTTTCTTT
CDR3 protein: CASSLGHSSAEAFF

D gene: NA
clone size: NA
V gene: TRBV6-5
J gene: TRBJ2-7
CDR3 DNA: TGTGCCAGCGGTAGAGGTTTTCCCGAGCAGTACTTC
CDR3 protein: CASGRGFPEQYF

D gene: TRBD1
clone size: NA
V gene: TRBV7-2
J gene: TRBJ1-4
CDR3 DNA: TGTGCCAGCAGCTTATCCGGGACAGCTATAGGTGAAAAACTGTTTTTT
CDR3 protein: CASSLSGTAIGEKLFF

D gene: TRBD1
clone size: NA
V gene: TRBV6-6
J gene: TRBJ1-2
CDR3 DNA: TGTGCCAGCAGTTACAGGACAGGGGGGAACTATGGCTACACCTTC
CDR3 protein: CASSYRTGGNYGYTF

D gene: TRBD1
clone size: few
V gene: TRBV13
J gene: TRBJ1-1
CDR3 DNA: TGTGCCAGCATTCAAATGCTCGGGACAGCAACTGAAGCTTTCTTT
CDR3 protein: CASIQMLGTATEAFF

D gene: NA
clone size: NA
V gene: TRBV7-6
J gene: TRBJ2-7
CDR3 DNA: TGTGCCAGCAGCTTAGATCAGGGATACTCCTACGAGCAGTACTTC
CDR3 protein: CASSLDQGYSYEQYF

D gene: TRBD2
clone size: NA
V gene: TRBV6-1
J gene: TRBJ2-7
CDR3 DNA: TGTGCCAGCACCGGACTAGCGGGGGGCTACGAGCAGTACTTC
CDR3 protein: CASTGLAGGYEQYF

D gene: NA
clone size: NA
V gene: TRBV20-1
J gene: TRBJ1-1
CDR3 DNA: TGCAGTGCTCTTCTGAGGCCTGAAGCTTTCTTT
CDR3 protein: CSALLRPEAFF

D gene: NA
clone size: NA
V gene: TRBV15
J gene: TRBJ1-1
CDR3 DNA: TGTGCCACTGAGCGCGCGGGCGAGAACACTGAAGCTTTCTTT
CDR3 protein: CATERAGENTEAFF

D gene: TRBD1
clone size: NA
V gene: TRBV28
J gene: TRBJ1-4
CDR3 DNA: TGTGCCAGCAGTCTCCCCCAGGACAGGGAAAAACTGTTTTTT
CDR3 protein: CASSLPQDREKLFF

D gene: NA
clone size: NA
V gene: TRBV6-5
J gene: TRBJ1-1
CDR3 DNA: TGTGCCAGCCGTGCGGACCAACCCCGGGGCACTGAAGCTTTCTTT
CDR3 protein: CASRADQPRGTEAFF

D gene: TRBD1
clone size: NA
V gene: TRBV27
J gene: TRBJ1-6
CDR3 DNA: TGTGCCAGCAGTTCCCGAGACAGGGATGCTTCACCCCTCCACTTT
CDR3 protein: CASSSRDRDASPLHF

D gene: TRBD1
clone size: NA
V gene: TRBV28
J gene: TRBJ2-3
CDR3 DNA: TGTGCCAGCAGTTTAACAGGGGGAAGCACAGATACGCAGTATTTT
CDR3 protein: CASSLTGGSTDTQYF

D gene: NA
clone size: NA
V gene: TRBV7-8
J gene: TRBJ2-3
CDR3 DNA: TGTGCCAGCAGCTTATTCCGGCGGAACACAGATACGCAGTATTTT
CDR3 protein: CASSLFRRNTDTQYF

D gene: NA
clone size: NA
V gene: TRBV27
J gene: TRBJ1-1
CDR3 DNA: TGTGCCAGCAGTTTTGGGGGCCCCACTGAAGCTTTCTTT
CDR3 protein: CASSFGGPTEAFF

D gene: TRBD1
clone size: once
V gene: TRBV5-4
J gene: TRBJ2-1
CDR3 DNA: TGTGCCAGCAGCGGAAACAGGGGAGCCTACAATGAGCAGTTCTTC
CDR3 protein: CASSGNRGAYNEQFF

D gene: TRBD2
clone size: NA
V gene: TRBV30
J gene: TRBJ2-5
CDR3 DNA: TGTGCCCGGTTCGGGGAGGGTCAAGAGACCCAGTACTTC
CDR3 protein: CARFGEGQETQYF

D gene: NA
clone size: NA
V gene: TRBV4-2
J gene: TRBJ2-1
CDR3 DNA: TGTGCCAGCAGCCAAGAGGGAGGCAACATTTACAATGAGCAGTTCTTC
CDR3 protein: CASSQEGGNIYNEQFF